This T cell receptor (beta chain) appears in the sequencing data of a study of blood T cell repertoires in COVID-19 (dated by TCRdb to between 2020 and 2021). For context, the study as a whole: Samples from collaborators originated in the United States, Italy and Spain and spanned both the acute and convalescent phases of COVID-19. The prospective study material was composed of cDNA or gDNA derived from T cells, B-cell-depleted T cells, or PBMCs. The dataset comprised deeply sampled blood TCRbeta repertoires from subjects exposed to, actively infected with, or recovered from COVID-19. A freely available public database, intended as a resource for researchers studying the immune response to SARS-CoV-2, is where the repertoires were released. Samples came from the ongoing ImmuneRACE study (first 160 participants) plus 1,254 subjects from 6 global collaborators. Nearly every sample came with metadata listing a de-identified subject ID, COVID-19 status, age in years and sex. HLA class I and class II types, where available, came from metadata supplied by the sample provider rather than from assay-based typing. Findings and caveats that apply to the study as a whole: The amount of clinical and demographic metadata varied by source and participant and was provided uncurated.

The immunoSEQ Assay, a bias-controlled multiplex PCR, was used to amplify TCRbeta CDR3 regions from genomic DNA. The paper's data handling went like this. The number of nucleated cells in each sample was estimated from the amplification of reference gene primers within the assay. To quantify the absolute abundance of each unique TCRbeta CDR3 rearrangement, sequence reads were collapsed and filtered. For each sample, productive Simpson clonality was calculated by taking the square root of Simpson's diversity index across productive rearrangements. Entries here come from immuneACCESS through TCRdb and include only in-frame sequences with V and J called. Some clones fail to appear in such tables; in the studies checked, an unresolved V gene covers under half of the shortfall, and the cause of the remainder is unknown. Clone size and V and J calls were adopted from that table, with D and trimming inferred from the DNA. In all, the sample holds 250,000 to 350,000 clones, and about 80% of those were seen once. The ten biggest clones cover 15% to 17% of the sample.

One collaborating source in Seattle enrolled patients during active infection and followed them longitudinally through the course of disease. Whole blood was collected in K2EDTA tubes by collaborating institutions according to the institutions' own protocols. Collaborator samples were shipped for TCRbeta analysis as frozen whole blood, isolated PBMCs, or DNA extracted from either sample type. The CDR3 numbers 12 residues from cysteine through phenylalanine. The kept DNA is CDR3 alone, 36 bases in frame from the first base. CDR1 MNHEY and CDR2 SVGAGI are derived from the germline V gene. For this clone: What this receptor recognizes is not known. One end of the junction varies from germline; a read error may be responsible.

The receptor's source is an older person with COVID-19, enrolled during active disease. Recombination joined TRBV6-5 with TRBJ1-6; a confident D gene designation cannot be given. Sequenced sample: peripheral blood. The CDR3 has the sequence CASSSDNSPLHF. Here is the DNA: TGTGCCAGCAGCTCCGATAATTCACCCCTCCACTTT.